The 31 T cell receptor beta chains reported below all come from one sample, sequenced in a study of CD8 T cells in ankylosing spondylitis. MiXCR, applied by TCRdb to the 5' RACE reads, yields one record per CDR3 protein. The table shows 200,000 to 250,000 distinct CDR3 sequences, with roughly a tenth occurring only once. Sequenced material: blood, either unsorted or a sorted T cell fraction (not recorded which). The receptors were gathered from a male donor with ankylosing spondylitis or in good health (not recorded which).

The V call is TRBV5-6, the J call TRBJ2-7; 7 bases are shared with TRBD1. Trimming cost V 0 bases and J 3 bases; bases outside gene matches: 6. Looked up from germline, CDR1 is SGHDT and CDR2 is YYEEEE. The CDR3 runs 15 residues. The CDR3 loop is CASSLGTGASYEQYF. The CDR3 bases are TGTGCCAGCAGCTTGGGAACAGGGGCCAGCTACGAGCAGTACTTC.

This clonotype was seen only a few times. This sequence joins TRBV4-2 and TRBJ2-3; 8 bases are a match to TRBD2. The germline gives CDR1 LGHNA, CDR2 YNFKEQ. This CDR3 comprises 15 residues. After removal of 2 bases from V and 1 base from J, the junction contained 2 bases not matched to a gene. CDR3 protein: CASSQTAGGTDTQYF. The CDR3 DNA follows: TGTGCCAGCAGCCAAACAGCGGGGGGCACAGATACGCAGTATTTT.

This clonotype appeared a few times. The genes are TRBV9 and TRBJ2-7; unclear D gene. Germline V gene lookup returns CDR1 SGDLS and CDR2 YYNGEE. V shed 0 bases and J shed 1 base, with 14 bases lying between them. The CDR3 is 16 amino acids. The CDR3 spells CASSVAPARNSYEQYF. CDR3 coding DNA: TGTGCCAGCAGCGTAGCACCAGCGCGGAATTCCTACGAGCAGTACTTC.

This clonotype was counted ten times or more. The V and J genes are TRBV7-2 and TRBJ2-3, with 12 bases fitting TRBD2. V trimming: 4 bases; J trimming: 5 bases; junction bases outside the gene matches: 7. CDR1 SGHTA and CDR2 FQGNSA come from the germline V gene. The CDR3 length is 16 residues. CDR3 protein: CASSWPSGGAQDTQYF. In DNA, the CDR3 is TGTGCCAGCAGCTGGCCTAGCGGGGGGGCCCAAGATACGCAGTATTTT.

This clonotype was counted between two and nine times. The genes are TRBV12-3 or TRBV12-4 and TRBJ2-1; the D gene is possibly TRBD1 (5 bases). Trimming removed 5 bases from V and 8 bases from J, with 13 bases in between. The CDR3 consists of 13 residues. The DNA for the CDR3 is TGTGCCAGCAGTCCTGGACAACCCCATGAGCAGTTCTTC. This codes for CASSPGQPHEQFF.

This clonotype occurred many times. The chain combines TRBV12-3 or TRBV12-4 with TRBJ2-2; tentatively, D is TRBD1 or TRBD2 (5 bases each). With 3 bases removed from V and 6 bases from J, the gap between germline ends came to 8 bases. CDR3 length: 13 amino acids. The CDR3 is CASSFRESGELFF. DNA of the CDR3: TGTGCCAGCAGTTTCAGGGAGTCCGGGGAGCTGTTTTTT.

There are many counts of this clonotype. The V call is TRBV3-1, the J call TRBJ2-1; the D is unclear. The germline V gene has CDR1 LGHDT and CDR2 YNNKEL (reference sequence). The CDR3 runs to 18 residues. V lost 0 bases to trimming and J lost 8 bases, with 23 bases between them. CDR3 in DNA: TGTGCCAGCAGCCAAGATTTCAGCCTCCCCGAACCTTCGGATGAGCAGTTCTTC. Its protein product is CASSQDFSLPEPSDEQFF.

This clonotype was recorded at least ten times. The chain combines TRBV5-5 with TRBJ2-5, with 7 bases identical to TRBD1. Looked up from germline, CDR1 is SGHKS and CDR2 is YYEKEE (reference sequence). The V and J ends lost 6 bases and 3 bases, in that order; junction bases with no gene match: 11. The CDR3 spans 15 residues. DNA for the CDR3: TGTGCCAGCATAGGTGAGGGACAGCTTAAAGAGACCCAGTACTTC. This sequence encodes CASIGEGQLKETQYF.

This clonotype was seen more than once but under ten times. The CDR3 is CASSDSSGGTNTGELFF. The CDR3 DNA is TGTGCCAGCAGTGATAGTAGCGGGGGAACGAACACCGGGGAGCTGTTTTTT. The V and J genes are TRBV2 and TRBJ2-2; 9 positions agree with TRBD2. Per germline, CDR1 SNHLY and CDR2 FYNNEI. This CDR3 region has 17 residues. V dropped 3 bases and J dropped 0; count of bases not matched to a gene: 5.

The J gene is TRBJ1-6, the V gene TRBV23-1, with unresolved D. TRBV23-1 is assigned to the ORF class and has an uncertain function. The CDR3 extends over 12 amino acids. Trimming left V 8 bases short and J 9 bases short, with 11 bases between. This CDR3 is CASQPGFSPLHF. CDR3 bases: TGCGCCAGCCAGCCGGGGTTTTCACCCCTCCACTTT.

This clonotype was seen many times. V usage is TRBV27 and J usage is TRBJ2-1; TRBD2 agrees at 10 bases. V was clipped by 3 bases and J by 6 bases; unmatched bases: 5. The V gene's germline CDR1 is MNHEY and CDR2 SMNVEV (reference sequence). The CDR3 is 15 amino acids. DNA for the CDR3: TGTGCCAGCAGTTTTCTCAGCGGGGGGGGCAATGAGCAGTTCTTC. Encoded protein: CASSFLSGGGNEQFF.

This clonotype was detected many times. The rearrangement links TRBV24-1 to TRBJ2-1; TRBD2 matches 10 bases. Germline CDR1 KGHDR, CDR2 SFDVKD. The CDR3 covers 16 residues. Trimming took 4 bases from V and 5 from J; bases not matched to a gene: 7. The CDR3 coding sequence is TGTGCCACCAGTGACCAAAGCGGGGGGGACGACAATGAGCAGTTCTTC. Its protein product is CATSDQSGGDDNEQFF.

Details on this clonotype: A much larger clone differs by one base, so this may be a read error. The chain has TRBV3-1 and TRBJ1-3, with a tentative D call TRBD1 (5 bases). Germline V gene lookup returns CDR1 LGHDT and CDR2 YNNKEL (reference sequence). V gave up 4 bases and J gave up 4 bases, with 23 bases separating them. This CDR3 region has 18 residues. The CDR3 nucleotides read TGTGCCAGCAGCCTTTCGTCGGACACCCAACGTGCCGGAAACACCATATATTTT. Its protein is CASSLSSDTQRAGNTIYF. Together with reference TRBV3-1 and TRBJ1-3, the CDR3 gives the full variable domain: DTAVSQTPKYLVTQMGNDKSIKCEQNLGHDTMYWYKQDSKKFLKIMFSYNNKELIINETVPNRFSPKSPDKAHLNLHINSLELGDSAVYFCASSLSSDTQRAGNTIYFGEGSWLTVV.

The V gene is TRBV7-9, the J gene TRBJ2-5; D remains unclear. The CDR3 runs 12 residues. Germline loops: CDR1 SEHNR, CDR2 FQNEAQ (reference sequence). V was cut by 7 bases and J by 2 bases, with 8 bases left in between. CDR3 loop: CASTNAQETQYF. The CDR3 DNA sequence: TGTGCCAGCACCAACGCTCAAGAGACCCAGTACTTC.

This clonotype appeared a few times. The rearrangement joins TRBV3-1 to TRBJ2-1, with 7 bases matching TRBD2. This CDR3 contains 15 residues. V trimming: 4 bases; J trimming: 8 bases; junction bases outside the gene matches: 11. The germline V gene encodes CDR1 LGHDT and CDR2 YNNKEL (reference sequence). The CDR3 DNA follows: TGTGCCAGCAGCCCAGCAGGACTAGGCGGGGATGAGCAGTTCTTC. Residues: CASSPAGLGGDEQFF.

This clonotype was found many times. The CDR3 is CASSYRGVSTEAFF. The CDR3 nucleotides are TGTGCCAGCAGTTACAGGGGGGTGAGCACTGAAGCTTTCTTT. V and J are TRBV6-5 and TRBJ1-1, with D perhaps TRBD1 (6 bases). Germline V CDR1 and CDR2: MNHEY, SVGAGI. With 2 bases removed from V and 4 bases from J, the gap between germline ends came to 11 bases. The CDR3 totals 14 residues.

Ten or more counts support this clonotype. The chain carries TRBV3-1 and TRBJ1-5; weak D call: TRBD1 (6 bases). The CDR3 spans 14 residues. The V gene lost 5 bases and the J gene lost 5 bases, with 13 bases spanning the gap. Germline V gene sequence: CDR1 LGHDT, CDR2 YNNKEL (reference sequence). The CDR3 region has the DNA TGTGCCAGCAGCACAGGGCATGGGGATCAGCCCCAGCATTTT. Its protein product is CASSTGHGDQPQHF.

This chain joins TRBV28 and TRBJ2-3, with 11 nucleotides matching TRBD2. CDR1 is MDHEN, CDR2 SYDVKM, per germline. The CDR3 has 17 residues. Trimming at V came to 5 bases and at J to 0 bases, leaving 7 bases not matched to a gene. The CDR3 DNA sequence: TGTGCCAGCAGTCCCCCGGGACTAGCGGCTAGCACAGATACGCAGTATTTT. Its protein is CASSPPGLAASTDTQYF.

This clonotype occurred many times. This rearrangement joins TRBV4-1 to TRBJ2-4; a weak D match, TRBD1 (5 bases). V lost 7 bases and J 0 bases, leaving 16 bases between the germline ends. The germline V gene has CDR1 MGHRA and CDR2 YSYEKL. This CDR3 is built from 16 residues. The CDR3 loop is CASTLGADLAKNIQYF. The CDR3 nucleotides are TGCGCCAGCACCCTAGGGGCAGATCTAGCCAAAAACATTCAGTACTTC.

There are a few counts of this clonotype. The chain carries TRBV7-2 and TRBJ2-2; possibly TRBD2 for D (6 bases). Trimming left V 1 base short and J 0 bases short, with 12 bases between. Germline V gives CDR1 SGHTA, CDR2 FQGNSA. The CDR3 spans 17 residues. The CDR3 sequence is CASSLGYGTSNTGELFF. The CDR3 coding sequence is TGTGCCAGCAGCTTAGGATACGGGACTTCGAACACCGGGGAGCTGTTTTTT.

This clonotype has ten or more counts. J is TRBJ2-3 and V is TRBV5-4, with D perhaps matching TRBD2 (5 bases). Germline V CDR1 and CDR2: SGHNT, YYREEE (reference sequence). The CDR3 length is 13 residues. V shed 4 bases and J shed 3 bases, with 9 bases lying between them. The CDR3 loop reads CASSQLETDTQYF. The CDR3 DNA sequence: TGTGCCAGCAGCCAACTAGAAACAGATACGCAGTATTTT.

The chain links TRBV6-5 to TRBJ1-1; D gene unclear. The CDR3 length is 12 residues. The germline gives CDR1 MNHEY, CDR2 SVGAGI. The V and J ends lost 2 bases and 7 bases respectively, with 8 bases between them. CDR3 DNA sequence: TGTGCCAGCAGTTACGGAGGGTTTGAAGCTTTCTTT. It encodes CASSYGGFEAFF.

This clonotype has a handful of counts. The chain uses TRBV6-2 or TRBV6-3 and TRBJ2-3; D possibly uses TRBD1 or TRBD2 (5 bases each). The CDR3 is 15 residues long. Germline CDR1 MNHEY, CDR2 SVGEGT. V shed 2 bases and J shed 5 bases, with 14 bases lying between them. CDR3 protein: CASSYLGTSGDTQYF. CDR3 DNA sequence: TGTGCCAGCAGTTACCTTGGGACCTCGGGAGATACGCAGTATTTT.

This clonotype has at least ten counts. The V call is TRBV5-5, the J call TRBJ2-5; possibly TRBD2 for D (5 bases). The CDR3 has 12 residues. Between the trimmed V and J ends, which lost 3 bases and 4 bases, there was a span of 7 bases. The germline V gene encodes CDR1 SGHKS and CDR2 YYEKEE (reference sequence). CDR3 sequence: CASSSEGETQYF. CDR3 in DNA: TGTGCCAGCAGCTCCGAGGGAGAGACCCAGTACTTC.

This clonotype has at least ten counts. The chain combines TRBV12-3 or TRBV12-4 with TRBJ2-3; tentative D call: TRBD1 (6 bases). This CDR3 contains 16 residues. The V gene lost 1 base and the J gene lost 5 bases, with 16 bases spanning the gap. The CDR3 region has the DNA TGTGCCAGCAGTTTAGGGGCAGGGGCAAAGGGAGATACGCAGTATTTT. It specifies CASSLGAGAKGDTQYF.

The sample holds many counts of this clonotype. The chain recombines TRBV5-1 with TRBJ2-3; D may be TRBD1 (6 bases). V was shortened by 1 base and J by 4 bases, with 13 bases between the two germline ends. Germline-derived CDR1 and CDR2 are SGHRS and YFSETQ. CDR3 size: 15 residues. The DNA for the CDR3 is TGCGCCAGCAGCTTGATAGGGGGTGCGGCAGATACGCAGTATTTT. Amino acid sequence: CASSLIGGAADTQYF.

On this clonotype itself: A read error may be the cause here, since a much bigger clone is one base away. The chain uses TRBV2 and TRBJ1-2; TRBD1 is a possible D gene (5 bases). This CDR3 is 15 amino acids long. The germline gives CDR1 SNHLY, CDR2 FYNNEI. The CDR3 coding sequence is TGTGCCAGCAGTGATGGTCAGGGAAAGAACTATGACTACACCTTC. Its translation is CASSDGQGKNYDYTF.

The chain is built from TRBV11-1 and TRBJ1-2; TRBD1 agrees at 8 bases. The CDR3 has 19 amino acids. The germline gives CDR1 SGHAT, CDR2 FQDESV (reference sequence). J lost 4 bases, V lost 5 bases, and 21 bases had no gene match. The CDR3 here is CASSSHRGTVLVLRYGYTF. The CDR3 DNA is TGTGCCAGCAGCAGTCACAGGGGGACCGTCCTGGTGTTGCGCTATGGCTACACCTTC.

Many counts were recorded for this clonotype. The chain uses TRBV20-1 and TRBJ2-1; no clear D gene. V was pared by 1 base and J by 4 bases, with 23 bases between. The CDR3 loop spans 18 amino acids. Germline CDR1 DFQATT, CDR2 SNEGSKA (reference sequence). The CDR3 spells CSARGTLGPRKVYNEQFF. The CDR3 coding sequence is TGCAGTGCTAGAGGTACTTTAGGGCCGCGAAAGGTGTACAATGAGCAGTTCTTC.

This clonotype was detected only a few times. J is TRBJ2-1 and V is TRBV12-3 or TRBV12-4; maybe TRBD2 (6 bases). The CDR3 length is 16 residues. Deletions cut 5 bases from V and 0 bases from J, with 14 bases between. CDR3 coding DNA: TGTGCCAGCAGTCTAGTGGGACTGAGCTCCTACAATGAGCAGTTCTTC. Protein: CASSLVGLSSYNEQFF.

This clonotype has a count of ten or more. The gene calls are TRBV5-6 and TRBJ2-1; possibly TRBD1 for D (6 bases). The CDR3 extends over 15 amino acids. The V and J ends lost 6 bases and 4 bases respectively, with 17 bases between them. Germline CDR1 and CDR2: SGHDT and YYEEEE. CDR3 in DNA: TGTGCCAGCACCCTTGGGACACACGTTTACAATGAGCAGTTCTTC. It is translated as CASTLGTHVYNEQFF.